Detailed here is one T cell receptor (beta chain). The specificity of this receptor is unknown. No per-base quality is available; no much larger clone lies one base away. This specimen belongs to a study of long-term antiretroviral therapy in people with HIV (dated by TCRdb to about 2022). With respect to the entire study: The earliest samples were collected about a decade before the 2015 WHO recommendation for immediate ART, when ART was typically delayed until CD4 counts fell. Whether ART initiation and durable HIV suppression were associated with changes in peripheral blood TRB repertoire composition and diversity was tested in a retrospective serial study. From 25 to 30 adults with confirmed HIV infection, the cohort provided approximately 190 cryopreserved PBMC samples, gathered serially across a mean of approximately six years (range 1-12). About two fifths of the roughly 30 participants with HIV were female. No cross-contamination during QIAcube processing was shown when test extractions of a monoclonal T-cell line were performed alongside 30 to 40 polyclonal samples.

Participants were included only if at least one PBMC sample before ART initiation and at least two post-ART samples were available. Every participant with HIV received treatment in the United States of America. Before DNA extraction, cryopreserved samples of roughly 1-10 million PBMC were thawed and washed. At the time of the earliest PBMC sample, participants with HIV were aged between about 23 and 54 years. PBMC samples were contributed by each participant from 1-4 timepoints before ART initiation and 2-8 timepoints after ART initiation, with a median of 7 samples. Serial HIV viral load, CD4+ T-cell count, ART history and demographic data were obtained for every participant. Using a Qiagen kit on a QIAcube, genomic DNA was extracted from unsorted PBMC, with samples processed in batches of 12. The immunoSEQ hsTCRB v3.0 assay was used at survey level resolution for TRB variable region sequencing. TRB sequencing targeted a depth of 40,000-50,000 T-cell genomes per sample. TRB libraries were pooled and sequenced on an Illumina MiSeq using a v3 150-cycle kit. For the original study's pipeline: Analysis of repertoires was carried out in R inside a reproducible Nextflow workflow spanning QC, data transformation and analysis. LymphoSeq2, an R package for AIRR-Seq data exploration, was used to implement custom analyses. After excluding a few samples that yielded fewer than 5000 total TRB sequences, 150 to 200 HIV repertoires remained for analysis. Of the approximately 190 retained HIV repertoires, 59 were collected before and roughly 130 after ART initiation. Repertoires were downsampled to 5000 TRB nucleotide sequences, with summary statistics averaged over 100 downsampling iterations. Only TRB sequences with CDR3 regions of at least seven amino acids were retained for analysis. Diversity was assessed using a clonality score derived from Shannon entropy and using the Gini coefficient. Repertoire networks linked the top 5000 CDR3 amino acid sequences whenever two sequences differed by an edit distance of one. For TRB CDR3 amino acid sequences, GLIPH2 was used to predict antigen specificity groups and MHC restriction. Known CMV, EBV, HIV or tissue antigen associations were flagged by matching CDR3 amino acid sequences against VDJdb and McPAS-TCR. Pre-ART, post-ART and control groups were compared with Wilcoxon signed-rank tests and Holm-Bonferroni correction. What TCRdb holds here is the immuneACCESS table cut down to in-frame rearrangements. Part of the clones is not present; checked against another copy, under half of the missing clones reflect an unresolved V gene, and the others are unexplained. The V and J calls and the clone size are those of that table, but D and trimming were determined from the DNA. The sample table records some 28,000 clones; around 80% of these occur just once. The top ten clones comprise roughly 10% of the sample.

On the study overall, not on this receptor specifically: The samples span the years 2004 to 2017, and the ART regimens used at that time may not be as effective as current regimens. Inferences about post-ART repertoire changes are limited because no data were available on ART adherence, viral resistance or therapy changes. Because PBMC availability was limited, only the TCR beta chain was sequenced, with no alpha chain pairing. Starting ART was linked to a significant rise in TRB diversity, yet even with long-term ART the diversity remained significantly lower than in transplant donor controls. Unsorted PBMC were profiled instead of sorted CD4+ and CD8+ T cells because pre-ART samples had limited cell numbers. Narrower CDR3 length ranges were observed in HIV repertoires than in controls, and an antigen-experienced repertoire with only a slight naive shift after ART was suggested by the network structure. The repertoire was dominated across all time points by expanded TRB clones identified before ART initiation, although this dominance was seen to fluctuate and to decrease in many PLHIV after ART.

The origin of this receptor is a young man with HIV. The source was unsorted PBMCs, collected 1.5 years before starting antiretroviral therapy.

The CDR3 region has the sequence CASSQAVIAGGPLYEQYF. DNA sequence: TGCGCCAGCAGCCAAGCGGTTATAGCGGGAGGGCCCCTTTACGAGCAGTACTTC. The chain is made from TRBV4-3 and TRBJ2-7; TRBD2 lines up with 11 middle nucleotides. Unmatched junction bases come to 12, with V trimmed by 1 base and J by 4 bases. The germline V gene specifies LGHNA as CDR1 and YSLEER as CDR2. Measured from the cysteine to the phenylalanine, the CDR3 is 18 residues long. Solely the CDR3 DNA is kept, with 54 bases framed from the first base.